This T cell receptor (beta chain) was identified during a study of blood T cell repertoires in COVID-19. Study at large: From the United States, Italy and Spain came samples of acute and convalescent COVID-19. The cDNA or gDNA used as material had been derived from T cells, B-cell-depleted T cells, or PBMCs.

Original handling: Reference gene primer amplification in the assay estimated nucleated cell counts. Profiled with immunoSEQ multiplex PCR; TCRdb holds only in-frame clones, not every one. That table is the source of V, J and clone size, and D and trimming were worked out from the DNA. The sample lists 20,000 to 30,000 clones; 85% to 90% were seen once. This CDR3 has 18 amino acids. CDR1 KGHSH and CDR2 LQKENI come from the germline V gene. V lost 3 bases, J lost 0 bases, and 8 bases stayed unmatched. Sequenced: peripheral blood. This TCR derives from a woman older than 75 with acute or convalescent COVID-19. This sequence joins TRBV18 and TRBJ2-3; 11 bases are shared with TRBD2. The CDR3 sequence is CASSPRVAGGLSTDTQYF. CDR3 DNA sequence: TGTGCCAGCTCACCCCGAGTAGCGGGAGGGTTAAGCACAGATACGCAGTATTTT.